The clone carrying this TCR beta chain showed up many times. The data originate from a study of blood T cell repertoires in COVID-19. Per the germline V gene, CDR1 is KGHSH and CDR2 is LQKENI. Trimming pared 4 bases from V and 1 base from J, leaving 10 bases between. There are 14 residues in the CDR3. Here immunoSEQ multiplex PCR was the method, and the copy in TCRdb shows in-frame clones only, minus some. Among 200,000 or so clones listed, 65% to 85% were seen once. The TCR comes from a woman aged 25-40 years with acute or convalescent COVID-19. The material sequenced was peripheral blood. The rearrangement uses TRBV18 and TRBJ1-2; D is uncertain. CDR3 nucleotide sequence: TGTGCCAGCTCACGGGGAGCGAGTAACTATGGCTACACCTTC. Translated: CASSRGASNYGYTF.